Sequencing of this T cell receptor beta chain was carried out in a study of cytomegalovirus exposure and HLA in healthy donors. This CDR3 has 13 amino acids. Germline V gene lookup returns CDR1 MNHNS and CDR2 SASEGT. V gave up 6 bases and J gave up 4 bases, with 12 bases separating them. The PCR made use of 60 Vbeta and 13 Jbeta primers. Produced via immunoSEQ multiplex PCR; TCRdb's table is partial and in-frame only. The ten top clones account for about 1.5%, within a sample of 100,000 to 150,000 clones. Study-wide results and limits: Reported findings show TCR beta sequences accurately forecast HLA-A and HLA-B alleles in most subjects. Earlier findings revealed that most TCR beta V segments proved productive either about 87% or about 30% of the time.

Comment on this clone: Its specificity is unknown.

This clonotype originated in a woman aged 40-49 years in good health and CMV-seropositive. What was sequenced was PBMCs. This chain uses TRBV6-1 with TRBJ2-5, with D tentatively TRBD1 (6 bases). CDR3 sequence reads: CASRATGRETQYF. The CDR3 bases are TGTGCCAGCAGAGCGACAGGACGAGAGACCCAGTACTTC.